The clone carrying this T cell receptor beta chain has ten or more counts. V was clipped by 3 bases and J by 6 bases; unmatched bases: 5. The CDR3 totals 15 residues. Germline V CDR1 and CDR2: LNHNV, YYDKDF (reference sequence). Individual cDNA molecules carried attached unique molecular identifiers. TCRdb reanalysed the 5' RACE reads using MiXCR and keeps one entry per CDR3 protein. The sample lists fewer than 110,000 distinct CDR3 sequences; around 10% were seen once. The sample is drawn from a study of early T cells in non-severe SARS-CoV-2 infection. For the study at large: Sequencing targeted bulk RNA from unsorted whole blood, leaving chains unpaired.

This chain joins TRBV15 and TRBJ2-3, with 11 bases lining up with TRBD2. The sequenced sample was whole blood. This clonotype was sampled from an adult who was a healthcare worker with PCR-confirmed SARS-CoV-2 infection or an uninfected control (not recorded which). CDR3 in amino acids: CATSRLAGGPDTQYF. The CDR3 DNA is TGTGCCACCAGCAGGCTAGCGGGAGGTCCGGATACGCAGTATTTT.